This entry lists 12 T cell receptor beta chains sequenced from one sample in a study of T cell responses to AZD1222 COVID-19 vaccine (dated by TCRdb to the early 2020s). The library relied on the immunoSEQ multiplex PCR assay. In its TCRdb copy, this immuneACCESS table keeps in-frame sequences only and misses some clones. Where compared with another copy, unresolved V genes explain less than half of these, and the others have no known cause. The sample table holds tens of thousands of clones, of which more than 75% were seen once. The ten largest clones capture 17% of the sample. Read against the paper, the sample's time point label means: baseline before first vaccination. Source: peripheral blood, taken on day 0 of AZD1222 vaccination. Receptor source: an adult in good health.

The CDR3 region is CASSLPGTSPLHF. DNA of the CDR3: TGTGCCAGCAGCTTGCCAGGGACTTCACCCCTCCACTTT. V usage is TRBV11-3 and J usage is TRBJ1-6; TRBD1 is a possible D gene (5 bases). CDR3 length: 13 residues. Germline CDR1 and CDR2: SGHNT and YENEEA. The germline V and J ends were trimmed by 3 bases and 9 bases, with 9 bases remaining between them. The full variable domain, its missing parts supplied by reference TRBV11-3 and TRBJ1-6, is EAGVVQSPRYKIIEKKQPVAFWCNPISGHNTLYWYLQNLGQGPELLIRYENEEAVDDSQLPKDRFSAERLKGVDSTLKIQPAELGDSAVYLCASSLPGTSPLHFGNGTRLTVT.

V is TRBV27 and J is TRBJ1-2; 9 bases fit TRBD1. Trimming took 6 bases from V and 5 from J; bases not matched to a gene: 13. CDR1 is MNHEY and CDR2 is SMNVEV in the germline V gene (reference sequence). The CDR3 runs to 16 residues. CDR3 DNA sequence: TGTGCCAGCAGCTTGCGAACAGGGGGCGATACTTATGGCTACACCTTC. Its translation is CASSLRTGGDTYGYTF.

This chain uses TRBV5-6 with TRBJ1-3, with a possible D match to TRBD1 (6 bases). The CDR3 length is 13 residues. V was clipped by 4 bases and J by 4 bases, with 9 bases between them. Germline V CDR1 and CDR2: SGHDT, YYEEEE. Here the CDR3 DNA reads TGTGCCAGCAGCCCAGGGGTAGGAAACACCATATATTTT. Protein product: CASSPGVGNTIYF. The full variable domain, rest sourced from reference TRBV5-6 and TRBJ1-3, is DAGVTQSPTHLIKTRGQQVTLRCSPKSGHDTVSWYQQALGQGPQFIFQYYEEEERQRGNFPDRFSGHQFPNYSSELNVNALLLGDSALYLCASSPGVGNTIYFGEGSWLTVV.

V and J are TRBV25-1 and TRBJ1-4; D call uncertain. Germline CDR1 is MGHDK and CDR2 is SYGVNS. The V end lost 1 base, the J end lost 4 bases, and 16 bases lay between the germline ends. The CDR3 totals 17 residues. CDR3 DNA: TGTGCCAGCAGTGAATTCTTTGACCGTTCTGGTAATGAAAAACTGTTTTTT. Its translation is CASSEFFDRSGNEKLFF.

This clone was observed a single time. This rearrangement joins TRBV5-1 to TRBJ1-4; D uncertain. Germline assignment: CDR1 SGHRS and CDR2 YFSETQ. This CDR3 has 15 residues. Trimming shortened V by 4 bases and J by 0 bases, and 10 bases separated the two germline ends. The CDR3 here is CASSKDGATNEKLFF. For the CDR3, the DNA is TGCGCCAGCAGCAAGGACGGAGCAACTAATGAAAAACTGTTTTTT.

A few counts support this clone. The chain recombines TRBV7-3 with TRBJ2-1; 8 bases line up with TRBD2. The germline gives CDR1 SGHTA, CDR2 FQGTGA. This CDR3 comprises 13 residues. The ends lost 2 bases at V and 6 bases at J; junction bases unmatched: 0. Written as DNA, the CDR3 is TGTGCCAGCAGCTTAGCGGGGGGCAATGAGCAGTTCTTC. Amino acids: CASSLAGGNEQFF. Full variable domain (outside the CDR3, taken from reference TRBV7-3 and TRBJ2-1): GAGVSQTPSNKVTEKGKYVELRCDPISGHTALYWYRQSLGQGPEFLIYFQGTGAADDSGLPNDRFFAVRPEGSVSTLKIQRTERGDSAVYLCASSLAGGNEQFFGPGTRLTVL.

The chain has TRBV30 and TRBJ1-1; the D gene is possibly TRBD1 (5 bases). The length of the CDR3 is 14 residues. Germline V gene data show CDR1 as GTSNPN and CDR2 as SVGIG (reference sequence). V lost 0 bases to trimming and J lost 4 bases, with 12 bases between them. As DNA, the CDR3 is TGTGCCTGGAGTGTCGGACTGACAGTCACTGAAGCTTTCTTT. Encoded protein: CAWSVGLTVTEAFF.

This clone was counted a single time. V gene TRBV9 combines with J gene TRBJ1-3; no clear D gene. Trimming took off 3 bases at V and 0 bases at J, with 7 bases between the two ends. Germline values: CDR1 SGDLS, CDR2 YYNGEE. The CDR3 sequence is 14 residues long. CDR3 in DNA: TGTGCCAGCAGCGAACAGAGCTCTGGAAACACCATATATTTT. It yields the protein CASSEQSSGNTIYF.

The CDR3 region is CASSSTALAFSTDTQYF. The CDR3 DNA is TGTGCCAGCAGTTCCACCGCACTAGCGTTTAGCACAGATACGCAGTATTTT. The rearrangement uses TRBV28 and TRBJ2-3; 7 nucleotides line up with TRBD2. CDR1 and CDR2 from the germline V gene are MDHEN and SYDVKM. V shed 4 bases, J shed 0 bases, and the junction held 10 bases outside the gene matches. The CDR3 totals 17 residues.

The chain couples TRBV7-3 to TRBJ2-7; 10 positions agree with TRBD1. Germline-derived CDR1 and CDR2 are SGHTA and FQGTGA. This CDR3 is built from 15 residues. Trimming at V came to 5 bases and at J to 3 bases, leaving 7 bases not matched to a gene. The CDR3: CASSATGGAGYEQYF. In nucleotides, the CDR3 is TGTGCCAGCAGCGCGACAGGGGGCGCTGGCTACGAGCAGTACTTC.

V and J are TRBV5-4 and TRBJ1-2; 10 nucleotides match TRBD1. The germline CDR1 and CDR2 sequences are SGHNT and YYREEE (reference sequence). V was clipped by 0 bases and J by 8 bases; unmatched bases: 16. The length of the CDR3 is 18 residues. The CDR3, as DNA: TGTGCCAGCAGCTTGGAGGTTTTTGGGACAGGGGAGGTCTACGGCTACACCTTC. Translation: CASSLEVFGTGEVYGYTF.

This rearrangement joins TRBV14 to TRBJ2-7; the D gene is possibly TRBD2 (5 bases). The CDR3 is made up of 15 amino acids. Germline CDR1 is SGHDN and CDR2 is FVKESK. V lost 0 bases, J lost 2 bases, and 11 bases lay in between. Here the CDR3 reads CASSQESGAPYEQYF. The CDR3 bases are TGTGCCAGCAGCCAAGAAAGCGGAGCCCCCTACGAGCAGTACTTC.